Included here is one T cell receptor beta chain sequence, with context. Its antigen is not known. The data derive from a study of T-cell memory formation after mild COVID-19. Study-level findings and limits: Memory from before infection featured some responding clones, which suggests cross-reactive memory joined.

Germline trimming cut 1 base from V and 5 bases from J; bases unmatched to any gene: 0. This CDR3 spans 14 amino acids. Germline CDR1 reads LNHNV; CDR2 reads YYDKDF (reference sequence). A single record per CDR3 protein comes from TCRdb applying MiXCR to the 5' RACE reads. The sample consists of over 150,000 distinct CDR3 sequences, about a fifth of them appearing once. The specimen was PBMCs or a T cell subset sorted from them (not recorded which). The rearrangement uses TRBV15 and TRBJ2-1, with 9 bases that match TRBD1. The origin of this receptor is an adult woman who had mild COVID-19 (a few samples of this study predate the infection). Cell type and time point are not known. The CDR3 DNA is TGTGCCACCAGCAGAGGGGACAGGGACAATGAGCAGTTCTTC. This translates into CATSRGDRDNEQFF.